This is a list of T cell receptor beta chains from one sample in a study of shared clonotypes between healthy human individuals. The repertoire was sequenced with immunoSEQ multiplex PCR; TCRdb's copy has only in-frame clones and lacks some. The sample has approximately 330,000 clones, more than 60% seen once. The sequenced sample was memory CD4+ T cells sorted from blood. These receptors were taken from a man aged 30-40 years in good health. Each CDR3 is given with its conserved first and last residue. D genes are given only for firm matches. Clone size appears in some rows only: once, few, many, or a class for an expanded clone.

clone_size	v_call	j_call	d_call	cdr3_nt	cdr3_aa
.	TRBV29-1	TRBJ2-1	TRBD2	TGCAGCCACTTTCGAACGGGAGGCTACAATGAGCAGTTCTTC	CSHFRTGGYNEQFF
.	TRBV6-1	TRBJ1-5	.	TGTGCCAGCAGTGAAAGCATAGGCAATCAGCCCCAGCATTTT	CASSESIGNQPQHF
.	TRBV5-8	TRBJ1-5	TRBD1	TGTGCCAGCAGCATGCAGGGGGCTTTAGGTCAGCCCCAGCATTTT	CASSMQGALGQPQHF
.	TRBV5-1	TRBJ2-3	.	TGCGCCAGCAGCTTGGCCTTGCAGACAGATACGCAGTATTTT	CASSLALQTDTQYF
.	TRBV5-4	TRBJ2-1	TRBD2	TGTGCCAGCAGCTTGGGACCCGGGACTAGCGGGAGGGCCCGGTGGGATGAGCAGTTCTTC	CASSLGPGTSGRARWDEQFF
.	TRBV19	TRBJ2-2	.	TGTGCCAGTAGTATATCAGGTGTCAAGGCCGGGGAGCTGTTTTTT	CASSISGVKAGELFF
.	TRBV12-5	TRBJ2-5	.	TGTGCTAGTGGTTTGACCGCGTTAGGGACCCAGTACTTC	CASGLTALGTQYF
few	TRBV7-6	TRBJ2-3	TRBD1	TGTGCCAGCAGCTGGCCCGAAAGAGGGACAGGGGACGCAGATACGCAGTATTTT	CASSWPERGTGDADTQYF
.	TRBV6-1	TRBJ1-5	TRBD1	TGTGCCAGCAGTGACCACAGGGGTAGCAATCAGCCCCAGCATTTT	CASSDHRGSNQPQHF
once	TRBV7-3	TRBJ2-2	TRBD2	TGTGCCAGCAGCGACTCCCTAGCGGGAGTGGAGGAGCTGTTTTTT	CASSDSLAGVEELFF
.	TRBV4-1	TRBJ2-7	.	TGCGCCAGCTCACAGTCCCGCACCGGGACATGGGGGAACGAGCAGTACTTC	CASSQSRTGTWGNEQYF
.	TRBV7-3	TRBJ1-1	.	TGTGCCAGCAGCCCGGGGAGACCTAACACTGAAGCTTTCTTT	CASSPGRPNTEAFF
.	TRBV5-5	TRBJ2-5	.	TGTGCCAGCAGCTTGGAGGGGAGCGAGACCCAGTACTTC	CASSLEGSETQYF
.	TRBV2	TRBJ2-3	TRBD1	TGTGCCAGCAGTAAGAGCCTAGACAGGGGAGATACGCAGTATTTT	CASSKSLDRGDTQYF
.	TRBV19	TRBJ2-3	TRBD1	TGTGCCAGTAGTATCTTCCAGGGGGCCACAGATACGCAGTATTTT	CASSIFQGATDTQYF
.	TRBV5-1	TRBJ2-2	.	TGCGCCAGCAGCTTTACCCCACCGGGAGCGAACACCGGGGAGCTGTTTTTT	CASSFTPPGANTGELFF
once	TRBV10-3	TRBJ2-1	TRBD2	TGTGCCATCAGTAAATCCGGGACTAGCGGGGGCAATGAGCAGTTCTTC	CAISKSGTSGGNEQFF
.	TRBV7-8	TRBJ1-6	TRBD1	TGTGCCAGCAGCTTCCAGGGGGGTTCACCCCTCCACTTT	CASSFQGGSPLHF
.	TRBV5-1	TRBJ1-1	TRBD1	TGCGCCAGCAGCGTGGGACAGGGGGGATTTGGCACTGAAGCTTTCTTT	CASSVGQGGFGTEAFF
.	TRBV7-2	TRBJ1-1	TRBD1	TGTGCCAGCAGCTTACTCGGGACAGGTAGCACTGAAGCTTTCTTT	CASSLLGTGSTEAFF
once	TRBV9	TRBJ2-7	TRBD2	TGTGCCAGCAGCGCGAGGGACTACAGCTCCTACGAGCAGTACTTC	CASSARDYSSYEQYF
.	TRBV2	TRBJ2-6	TRBD1	TGTGCCAGCAGACCCGACAGGGCCGGGGCCAACGTCCTGACTTTC	CASRPDRAGANVLTF
.	TRBV9	TRBJ2-1	.	TGTGCCAGCAGCGCTTTAGTAGGGGGGTTCAATGAGCAGTTCTTC	CASSALVGGFNEQFF
medium-sized	TRBV6-1	TRBJ2-7	.	TGTGCCAGCAGAGCGACTAACGTTGGGTACGAGCAGTACTTC	CASRATNVGYEQYF
.	TRBV14	TRBJ1-1	TRBD1	TGTGCCAGCAGCCTCCCTAAGGGACAGTACACTGAAGCTTTCTTT	CASSLPKGQYTEAFF
.	TRBV6-5	TRBJ2-3	.	TGTGCCAGCAGTTACGCGGGGGCGAGGGGCACAGATACGCAGTATTTT	CASSYAGARGTDTQYF
.	TRBV5-4	TRBJ2-1	.	TGTGCCAGCAGCTTGCGAGGAGGGCTGTCTTACAATGAGCAGTTCTTC	CASSLRGGLSYNEQFF
.	TRBV28	TRBJ1-1	TRBD1	TGTGCCAGCAGTCCAAATCAAGGCAGGGGGTACACTGAAGCTTTCTTT	CASSPNQGRGYTEAFF
.	TRBV7-9	TRBJ2-7	.	TGTGCCAGCAGCTTAGGACCGATTCCCTACGAGCAGTACTTC	CASSLGPIPYEQYF
.	TRBV2	TRBJ2-7	TRBD2	TGTGCCAGCAGTTCGACTAGCGGGATTTACGAGCAGTACTTC	CASSSTSGIYEQYF
.	TRBV28	TRBJ2-5	.	TGTGCCAGCAGTAGAAGTGAGACCCAGTACTTC	CASSRSETQYF
.	TRBV4-3	TRBJ2-7	TRBD1	TGCGCCAGCAGCCAGGGACAGCTTACGTCGGAGCAGTACTTC	CASSQGQLTSEQYF
.	TRBV11-2	TRBJ2-7	TRBD1	TGTGCCAGCAACTTGGACCGGGACAGGGGGTCCTACGAGCAGTACTTC	CASNLDRDRGSYEQYF
.	TRBV2	TRBJ2-7	.	TGTGCCAGCAGTGAAGGCCTAGCCTACGAGCAGTACTTC	CASSEGLAYEQYF
few	TRBV29-1	TRBJ2-5	.	TGCAGCGCCTCAAACCCAACGCTAGGAGGGGAGACCCAGTACTTC	CSASNPTLGGETQYF
.	TRBV28	TRBJ1-1	.	TGTGCCAGCAGTTCACCGGGACGGATGAACACTGAAGCTTTCTTT	CASSSPGRMNTEAFF
.	TRBV25-1	TRBJ1-1	.	TGTGCCAGCAGTGATATCGGGCAGGGCCACATGAACACTGAAGCTTTCTTT	CASSDIGQGHMNTEAFF
few	TRBV5-4	TRBJ2-2	.	TGTGCCAGCAGCCCCGGGTGGGGCCAGAACACCGGGGAGCTGTTTTTT	CASSPGWGQNTGELFF
.	TRBV6-5	TRBJ2-3	TRBD2	TGTGCCAGCAGGACTAGCGGTAAAAGCACAGATACGCAGTATTTT	CASRTSGKSTDTQYF
few	TRBV2	TRBJ2-3	TRBD2	TGTGCCAGCAGGCCCGGGACTAGCGCAGATACGCAGTATTTT	CASRPGTSADTQYF
.	TRBV10-1	TRBJ2-1	.	TGCGCCAGCTCAATTAGCGGTCTCAACAATGAGCAGTTCTTC	CASSISGLNNEQFF
.	TRBV18	TRBJ2-7	.	TGTGCCAGCTCACCGACAGCATACGAGCAGTACTTC	CASSPTAYEQYF
few	TRBV14	TRBJ1-1	.	TGTGCCAGCAGCCAAGTAGTGGGAGGGACTGAAGCTTTCTTT	CASSQVVGGTEAFF
.	TRBV15	TRBJ2-4	.	TGTGCCACCAGCAGAGTGAGTCGGACTATACTAGCCAAAAACATTCAGTACTTC	CATSRVSRTILAKNIQYF
.	TRBV5-1	TRBJ2-5	.	TGCGCCAGCAGCCTATACTTTCAGACAGTGGGGGTGAGTGAGACCCAGTACTTC	CASSLYFQTVGVSETQYF
.	TRBV7-2	TRBJ2-2	.	TGTGCCAGCAGCCGCGCTGGGACCGGGGAGCTGTTTTTT	CASSRAGTGELFF
.	TRBV27	TRBJ2-1	.	TGTGCCAGCAGTTTAGCGGGGATGAATGAGCAGTTCTTC	CASSLAGMNEQFF
.	TRBV7-9	TRBJ2-5	.	TGTGCCAGCAGAAGAGGTCCGGACCAACTCTCGGAGACCCAGTACTTC	CASRRGPDQLSETQYF